Listed below are T cell receptor beta chains from one sample, sequenced in a study of T cell repertoires in cytomegalovirus infection. TCRdb independently ran MiXCR on the reads; one entry per CDR3 protein. The repertoire consists of roughly 230,000 distinct CDR3 sequences, with approximately 17% occurring once and the leading ten covering 40% to 55%. The specimen was CD8+ T cells from PBMCs. The receptors were sampled from a human donor in good health (CMV status not recorded). Some clones in this sample may be carry-over from other donors' samples. The CDR3 runs from the conserved cysteine through the conserved F or W. D genes are given only for firm matches. Clone size is shown for a subset of rows, as once, few, many or a class of expanded clone.

>TRBV15|TRBJ1-5|-|many
TGTGCCACCAGTCCGACGCGCAGCGTCAATCAGCCCCAGCATTTT
CATSPTRSVNQPQHF
>TRBV5-4|TRBJ1-2|-|many
TGTGCCAGCAGCTTCGTATCGACGGACTATGGCTACACCTTC
CASSFVSTDYGYTF
>TRBV6-2/TRBV6-3|TRBJ2-7|TRBD2|few
TGTGCCAGCAGTTACAGGCCCACTAGCGGGGCCTTCTACGAGCAGTACTTC
CASSYRPTSGAFYEQYF
>TRBV7-2|TRBJ1-1|-|many
TGTGCCAGCAGCCCCAGCGGTGGGGGGTTGACTGAAGCTTTCTTT
CASSPSGGGLTEAFF
>TRBV7-2|TRBJ1-6|-|many
TGTGCCAGCAGCTTACCGGGCTATAATTCACCCCTCCACTTT
CASSLPGYNSPLHF
>TRBV7-8|TRBJ1-4|-|many
TGTGCCAGCAGCCCCTGGGCAGCAACTAATGAAAAACTGTTTTTT
CASSPWAATNEKLFF
>TRBV10-3|TRBJ2-3|-|few
TGTGCCATCAGTGGACAGGACACCAGCACAGATACGCAGTATTTT
CAISGQDTSTDTQYF
>TRBV6-2/TRBV6-3|TRBJ2-2|-|many
TGTGCCAGCACCCTAGGTGGGACCGGGGAGCTGTTTTTT
CASTLGGTGELFF
>TRBV4-1|TRBJ2-7|-|-
TGCGCCAGCAGCCCGGGCGTAGGGACGAGAACCTACGAGCAGTACTTC
CASSPGVGTRTYEQYF
>TRBV28|TRBJ2-3|-|few
TGTGCCAGCAGGATGGGAACTTCAGATACGCAGTATTTT
CASRMGTSDTQYF
>TRBV7-6|TRBJ1-4|-|many
TGTGCCAGCAGCTTAGTGGGACACCAAGTTCCAACTAATGAAAAACTGTTTTTT
CASSLVGHQVPTNEKLFF
>TRBV7-8|TRBJ1-3|-|many
TGTGCCAGCAGCCCAGACCCGTTCCTAGCTGGAAACACCATATATTTT
CASSPDPFLAGNTIYF
>TRBV12-3/TRBV12-4|TRBJ1-1|-|-
TGTGCCAGCAGTCACCAATACTCAACAGGAATCACACACGGGAGGGACACTGAAGCTTTCTTT
CASSHQYSTGITHGRDTEAFF
>TRBV7-2|TRBJ2-1|TRBD2|many
TGTGCCAGCAGCTTAGTAGGCGGCGGGGGGGCGATGGAGTTCTTC
CASSLVGGGGAMEFF
>TRBV7-8|TRBJ2-7|-|many
TGTGCCAGCAGCTTAGCGCAAGCAGCCTACGAGCAGTACTTC
CASSLAQAAYEQYF
>TRBV4-1|TRBJ1-1|-|few
TGCGCCAGCAGCCAAGATCTACAGGTTGGGAACACTGAAGCTTTCTTT
CASSQDLQVGNTEAFF
>TRBV10-3|TRBJ1-4|-|-
TGTGCCATCAGTGAAGGCCCTAATGAAAAACTGTTTTTT
CAISEGPNEKLFF
>TRBV20-1|TRBJ2-7|-|many
TGCAGTGCTAGCGTTTGGGCGGGACAGAAAGGCTACGAGCAGTACTTC
CSASVWAGQKGYEQYF
>TRBV20-1|TRBJ1-2|-|-
TGCAGTGCTAGAGATCCTGGAGGATATTCGTCCTTTGGCTACACCTTC
CSARDPGGYSSFGYTF
>TRBV12-3/TRBV12-4|TRBJ2-1|-|few
TGTGCCAGCAGCCCCGCCCGGGCCAGCTACAATGAGCAGTTCTTC
CASSPARASYNEQFF
>TRBV19|TRBJ2-5|-|few
TGTGCCAGTAGTATAGATGGGACAACGAGGGAGACCCAGTACTTC
CASSIDGTTRETQYF
>TRBV7-6|TRBJ2-1|-|many
TGTGCCAGCAGCCTAGACCCGTACAATGAGCAGTTCTTC
CASSLDPYNEQFF
>TRBV19|TRBJ1-1|-|-
TGTGCCAGTAGTCACACGTTATTGTCCGGGGCGGTGAACACTGAAGCTTTCTTT
CASSHTLLSGAVNTEAFF
>TRBV4-1|TRBJ1-1|-|few
TGCGCCAGCAGCCAAGAACAAGCGAACACTGAAGCTTTCTTT
CASSQEQANTEAFF
>TRBV28|TRBJ2-7|-|few
TGTGCCAGCAGTTTGGTGACGGGCAAGGGGGAGCAGTACTTC
CASSLVTGKGEQYF
>TRBV5-6|TRBJ1-2|-|few
TGTGCCAGCAGCGCGACCAGGACAGTTATGGGAGGCTACACCTTC
CASSATRTVMGGYTF
>TRBV5-6|TRBJ1-4|TRBD1|-
TGTGCCAGCAGCCACGGGACAGGCCAACTAAATGAAAAACTGTTTTTT
CASSHGTGQLNEKLFF
>TRBV28|TRBJ1-6|-|many
TGTGCCAGCAGTCCCCTTCTACGGGACGTAACGAGCTCCTATAATTCACCCCTCCACTTT
CASSPLLRDVTSSYNSPLHF
>TRBV4-2|TRBJ2-1|TRBD2|few
TGTGCCAGCAGCCAGGAGGTGGGAGGGCGCTACAATGAGCAGTTCTTC
CASSQEVGGRYNEQFF
>TRBV7-6|TRBJ2-3|-|many
TGTGCCAGCAGCGCCGTAAGCACAGATACGCAGTATTTT
CASSAVSTDTQYF
>TRBV12-3/TRBV12-4|TRBJ2-1|TRBD2|many
TGTGCCAGCAGAATTAGCGGGTCCGACCTGAATGAGCAGTTCTTC
CASRISGSDLNEQFF
>TRBV28|TRBJ2-7|-|-
TGTGCCAGCAGTTTGGCCTCGAAAGAGCAGTACTTC
CASSLASKEQYF
>TRBV29-1|TRBJ2-3|-|-
TGCAGCGTTGAAGGAGACACGGGCACAGATACGCAGTATTTT
CSVEGDTGTDTQYF
>TRBV14|TRBJ2-7|-|few
TGTGCCAGCAGCCGCATCTCCTACGAGCAGTACTTC
CASSRISYEQYF
>TRBV20-1|TRBJ1-1|TRBD1|-
TGCAGTGCCCCGGACAGGGGGCTAACGGACACTGAAGCTTTCTTT
CSAPDRGLTDTEAFF
>TRBV7-2|TRBJ1-1|TRBD1|few
TGTGCCATAGGGGGCTCGGGGCACACTGAAGCTTTCTTT
CAIGGSGHTEAFF
>TRBV14|TRBJ2-7|-|few
TGTGCCAGCAGCCAAGACGCTATAGTGCGCGAGCAGTACTTC
CASSQDAIVREQYF
>TRBV12-3/TRBV12-4|TRBJ1-4|-|few
TGTGCCAGCAGTCCAACAGTGTCTTATAATGAAAAACTGTTTTTT
CASSPTVSYNEKLFF